This T cell receptor (beta chain) came from a study of CD8 T cells in Susac syndrome (dated by TCRdb to the late 2010s). Concerning the study at large: The study used repertoire sequencing to test whether antigen drove CD8+ T cell activation and differentiation in Susac syndrome. The study at large found these results: The study acknowledged that relatively few individuals were included in the TCR sequencing and HLA analysis.

RNA was extracted using the RNeasy kit, and about 0.5 to 1 ug of the RNA was reverse transcribed with random hexamers. The immunoSEQ multiplex PCR assay, which covers 54 Vbeta and 13 Jbeta segments, was used to amplify TCR beta CDR3 regions. Bias from PCR amplification was corrected by using a synthetic template baseline for primer optimization and for computational correction. Under the source paper's analysis protocol: Reads were annotated to V, D and J genes according to IMGT and were analyzed with immunoSEQ Analyzer, with only productive sequences retained. To calculate clonality, Shannon entropy was normalized by log2 of the number of productive unique sequences and then subtracted from one. Public and private clones were assessed among the 100 most prevalent clones of each patient and control. Clones were defined as Susac-specific when absent from the healthy and MS cohorts, from about 970 published viral clones and from other ImmuneACCESS disease sequences. TCRdb reprocessed the public reads (quality trimming at Q25 with fastp, clone calling with MiXCR) and kept in-frame beta chains. Each entry merges the rows of one CDR3 protein and shows their most common DNA and genes. The V and J calls, along with clone size, are taken from TCRdb and not from the paper's own processing. In this sample the table shows approximately 70,000 distinct CDR3 sequences, 96% of which occur a single time. The top ten hold 0.09% to 0.13% of the sample.

Peripheral blood CD8+ and CD4+ T cells from healthy donors, Susac syndrome patients and multiple sclerosis patients were profiled by high-throughput TCR beta sequencing. Multiple sclerosis controls were treatment-naive patients with stable or active relapsing-remitting disease fulfilling revised McDonald criteria. CD8+ TEMRA cells were enriched by FACS, while bulk CD8+ and CD4+ T cells were purified by magnetic negative isolation. Blood was drawn into EDTA tubes, processed within 24 hours, and PBMCs were isolated by density gradient centrifugation. PBMCs destined for TCR sequencing were cryopreserved in liquid nitrogen and later thawed in a 37 °C water bath. Purity of sorted or isolated CD4+, CD8+ and CD8+ TEMRA cells was at least 90%. This clonotype was seen a few times. Which antigen it targets is not known. The input lacks base qualities; no much larger clone sits a single base away. The CDR3 spans 15 residues, from the cysteine through the phenylalanine. The retained sequence is limited to the CDR3, 45 bases, with the frame set at the first base. V and J are truncated by 4 bases and 0 bases respectively, leaving an intervening sequence of 12 bases. The germline V gene provides CDR1 SGHRS and CDR2 YFSETQ.

The chain was built from TRBV5-1 and TRBJ2-3, with TRBD2 perhaps the D gene, on 6 matching bases. Sequenced material: CD4+ T cells from PBMCs. The clonotype comes from a human donor with multiple sclerosis. The sequenced DNA is TGCGCCAGCAGCCAAGAGCGGGCGAGCACAGATACGCAGTATTTT. Its amino acids are CASSQERASTDTQYF.